The 10 T cell receptor beta chains given below trace back to one sample, sequenced in a study of T cell responses to AZD1222 COVID-19 vaccine. Repertoires were generated with immunoSEQ multiplex PCR, while TCRdb's copy carries only in-frame clones and drops some. Here the sample spans under 100,000 clones, roughly 87% being singletons. The input for sequencing was peripheral blood, taken 28 days after the second AZD1222 dose. These receptors all come from an adult who received the AZD1222 COVID-19 vaccine.

The chain couples TRBV10-3 to TRBJ1-6; D may be TRBD1 (5 bases). The CDR3 totals 14 residues. Trimming stripped 4 bases from V and 8 bases from J, with 12 bases between. Germline V gives CDR1 ENHRY, CDR2 SYGVKD. The CDR3, as DNA: TGTGCCATCAGTGCAGGTGGGGGTGATTCACCCCTCCACTTT. Translated, it gives CAISAGGGDSPLHF.

The rearrangement uses TRBV19 and TRBJ1-2; D is possibly TRBD1 (5 bases). Germline V gives CDR1 LNHDA, CDR2 SQIVND (reference sequence). Trimming pared 5 bases from V and 5 bases from J, leaving 18 bases between. The CDR3 sequence is 15 residues long. CDR3 sequence reads: CASSLIDWGSYGYTF. CDR3 coding DNA: TGTGCCAGTAGTCTGATTGATTGGGGCTCTTATGGCTACACCTTC.

The chain has TRBV25-1 and TRBJ1-4; maybe TRBD1 (5 bases). V was shortened by 3 bases and J by 5 bases, with 13 bases between the two germline ends. Germline V gene data show CDR1 as MGHDK and CDR2 as SYGVNS. The CDR3 is 15 residues long. The CDR3 nucleotides are TGTGCCAGCAGTGATGGTCGGGGCTGGAATGAAAAACTGTTTTTT. It is translated as CASSDGRGWNEKLFF.

The V gene is TRBV28, the J gene TRBJ2-3; a weak D match, TRBD2 (6 bases). The V end was cut by 3 bases, the J end by 2 bases, with 12 bases between. Germline V gives CDR1 MDHEN, CDR2 SYDVKM. The CDR3 runs to 15 residues. The DNA for the CDR3 is TGTGCCAGCAGTTTGAGTAGCGGAGCCACAGATACGCAGTATTTT. The encoded protein is CASSLSSGATDTQYF.

The gene calls are TRBV18 and TRBJ2-5, with D tentatively TRBD1 (5 bases). Per the germline V gene, CDR1 is KGHSH and CDR2 is LQKENI. The CDR3 loop spans 13 amino acids. V lost 0 bases, J lost 5 bases, and 7 bases lay in between. The CDR3 reads CASSPPSGETQYF. The DNA for the CDR3 is TGTGCCAGCTCACCACCTTCAGGGGAGACCCAGTACTTC.

J is TRBJ1-2 and V is TRBV12-3 or TRBV12-4; D is unclear. V dropped 5 bases and J dropped 2 bases, with 6 bases sitting between them. This CDR3 is 12 amino acids long. As DNA, the CDR3 is TGTGCCAGCAGTACAGAAAACTATGGCTACACCTTC. It codes for CASSTENYGYTF.

This clone was recorded once. This rearrangement joins TRBV6-6 to TRBJ1-2; D is possibly TRBD1 (5 bases). V lost 6 bases and J lost 4, with 12 bases in between. Germline-derived CDR1 and CDR2 are MNHNY and SVGAGI (reference sequence). The CDR3 is 13 residues long. The CDR3 sequence: CASREGRIYGYTF. CDR3 coding DNA: TGTGCCAGCAGGGAGGGACGGATCTATGGCTACACCTTC.

The chain combines TRBV27 with TRBJ2-7; 8 bases fit TRBD2. J lost 2 bases, V lost 2 bases, and 2 bases had no gene match. The CDR3 has 14 residues. CDR1 and CDR2 (germline): MNHEY, SMNVEV (reference sequence). As DNA, the CDR3 is TGTGCCAGCAGTTTACGGGGGGGGCCCTACGAGCAGTACTTC. It yields the protein CASSLRGGPYEQYF.

The rearrangement uses TRBV7-9 and TRBJ2-7; D gene uncertain. Trimming removed 2 bases from V and 2 bases from J, with 16 bases in between. Germline values: CDR1 SEHNR, CDR2 FQNEAQ (reference sequence). The CDR3 sequence is 16 residues long. CDR3 coding DNA: TGTGCCAGCAGCTTAAACATCGGACCGTCAACCTACGAGCAGTACTTC. Encoded protein: CASSLNIGPSTYEQYF.

The CDR3 DNA reads TGTGCCAGCAGTCCGGACAGGGTTTCTGAAAAACTGTTTTTT. Amino acids: CASSPDRVSEKLFF. The V call is TRBV6-5, the J call TRBJ1-4, with 8 bases lining up with TRBD1. Losses at the gene ends were 5 bases for V and 7 bases for J; bases not matched to a gene: 6. The length of the CDR3 is 14 residues. Germline V gene sequence: CDR1 MNHEY, CDR2 SVGAGI.